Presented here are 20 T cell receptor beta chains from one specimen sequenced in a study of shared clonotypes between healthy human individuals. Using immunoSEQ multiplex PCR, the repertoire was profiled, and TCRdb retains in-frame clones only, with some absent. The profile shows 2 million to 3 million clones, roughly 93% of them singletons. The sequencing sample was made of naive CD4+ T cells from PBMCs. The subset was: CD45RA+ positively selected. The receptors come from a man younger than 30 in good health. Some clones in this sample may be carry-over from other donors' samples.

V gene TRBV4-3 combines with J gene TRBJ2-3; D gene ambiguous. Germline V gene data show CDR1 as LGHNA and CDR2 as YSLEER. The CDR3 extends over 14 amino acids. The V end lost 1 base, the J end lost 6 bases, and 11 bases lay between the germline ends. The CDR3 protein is CASSQGAPSDTQYF. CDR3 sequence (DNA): TGCGCCAGCAGCCAAGGTGCACCGTCGGATACGCAGTATTTT.

The CDR3 bases are TGTGCCAGCGCAGGGGGGGGCTCCTACGAGCAGTACTTC. It specifies CASAGGGSYEQYF. This sequence joins TRBV6-1 and TRBJ2-7; TRBD1 or TRBD2 may be the D gene (7 bases each). Trimming took off 8 bases at V and 0 bases at J, with 11 bases between the two ends. The germline CDR1 and CDR2 sequences are MNHNS and SASEGT. The CDR3 runs 13 residues.

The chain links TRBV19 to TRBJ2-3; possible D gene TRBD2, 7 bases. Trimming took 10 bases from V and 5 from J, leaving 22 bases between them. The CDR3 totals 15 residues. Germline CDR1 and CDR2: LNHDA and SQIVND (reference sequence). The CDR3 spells CAIEGGAPSLDTQYF. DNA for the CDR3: TGTGCCATTGAAGGGGGGGCCCCGAGTTTAGATACGCAGTATTTT. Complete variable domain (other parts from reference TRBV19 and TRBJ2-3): DGGITQSPKYLFRKEGQNVTLSCEQNLNHDAMYWYRQDPGQGLRLIYYSQIVNDFQKGDIAEGYSVSREKKESFPLTVTSAQKNPTAFYLCAIEGGAPSLDTQYFGPGTRLTVL.

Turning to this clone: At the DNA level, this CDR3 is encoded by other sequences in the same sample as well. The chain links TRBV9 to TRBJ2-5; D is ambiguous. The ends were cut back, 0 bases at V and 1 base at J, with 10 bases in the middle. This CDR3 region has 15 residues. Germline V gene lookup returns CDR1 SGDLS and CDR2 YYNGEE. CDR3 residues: CASSVAPGSQETQYF. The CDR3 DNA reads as TGTGCCAGCAGCGTAGCTCCCGGGTCCCAAGAGACCCAGTACTTC.

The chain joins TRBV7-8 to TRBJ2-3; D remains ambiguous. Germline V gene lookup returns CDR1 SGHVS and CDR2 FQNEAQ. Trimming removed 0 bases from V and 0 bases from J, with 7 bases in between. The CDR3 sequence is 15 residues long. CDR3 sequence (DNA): TGTGCCAGCAGCTTAGCGCTGATCAGCACAGATACGCAGTATTTT. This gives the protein CASSLALISTDTQYF.

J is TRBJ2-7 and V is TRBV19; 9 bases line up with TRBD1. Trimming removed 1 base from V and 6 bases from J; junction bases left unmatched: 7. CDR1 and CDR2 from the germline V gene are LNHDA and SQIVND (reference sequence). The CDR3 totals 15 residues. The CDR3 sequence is CASSIVGTGFGEQYF. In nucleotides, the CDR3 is TGTGCCAGTAGTATAGTTGGGACAGGGTTCGGCGAGCAGTACTTC.

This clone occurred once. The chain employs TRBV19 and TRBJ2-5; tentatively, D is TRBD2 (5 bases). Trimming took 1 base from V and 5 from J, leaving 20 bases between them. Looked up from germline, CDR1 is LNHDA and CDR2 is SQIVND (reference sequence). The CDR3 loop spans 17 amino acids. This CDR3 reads CASSIGSPGSGSETQYF. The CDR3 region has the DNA TGTGCCAGTAGTATAGGATCCCCGGGGAGCGGTAGTGAGACCCAGTACTTC.

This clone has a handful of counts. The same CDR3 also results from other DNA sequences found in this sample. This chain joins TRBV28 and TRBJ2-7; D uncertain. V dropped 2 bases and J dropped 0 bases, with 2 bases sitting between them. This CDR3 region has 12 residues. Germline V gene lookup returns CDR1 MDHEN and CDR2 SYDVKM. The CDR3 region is CASSLPSYEQYF. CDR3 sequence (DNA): TGTGCCAGCAGTTTACCCTCCTACGAGCAGTACTTC.

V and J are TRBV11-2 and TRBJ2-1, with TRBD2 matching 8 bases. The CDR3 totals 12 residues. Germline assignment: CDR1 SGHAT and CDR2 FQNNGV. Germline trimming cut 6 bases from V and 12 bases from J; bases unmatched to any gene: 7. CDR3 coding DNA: TGTGCCAGCAGTCCGGGGGGGAGAGGGCAGTTCTTC. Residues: CASSPGGRGQFF.

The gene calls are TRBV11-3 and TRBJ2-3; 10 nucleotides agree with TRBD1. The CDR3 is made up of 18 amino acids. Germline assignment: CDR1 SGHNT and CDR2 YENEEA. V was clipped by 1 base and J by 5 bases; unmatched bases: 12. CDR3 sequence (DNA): TGTGCCAGCAGCTTAGGGGACAGGGGTTTGTCGGAGGGAGATACGCAGTATTTT. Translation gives CASSLGDRGLSEGDTQYF.

The CDR3 bases are TGTGCCAGCAGTGCAGAGACAAACTATGGCTACACCTTC. Translating gives CASSAETNYGYTF. This chain joins TRBV2 and TRBJ1-2; D remains unclear. Germline V gene sequence: CDR1 SNHLY, CDR2 FYNNEI. This CDR3 spans 13 amino acids. V lost 4 bases to trimming and J lost 2 bases, with 8 bases between them. The variable domain in full, completed from reference TRBV2 and TRBJ1-2, reads EPEVTQTPSHQVTQMGQEVILRCVPISNHLYFYWYRQILGQKVEFLVSFYNNEISEKSEIFDDQFSVERPDGSNFTLKIRSTKLEDSAMYFCASSAETNYGYTFGSGTRLTVV.

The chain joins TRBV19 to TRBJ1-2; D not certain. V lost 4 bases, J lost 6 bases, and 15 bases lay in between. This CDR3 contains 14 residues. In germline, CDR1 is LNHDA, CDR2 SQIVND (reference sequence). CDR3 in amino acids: CASSTVDPADGYTF. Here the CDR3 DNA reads TGTGCCAGTAGTACCGTAGACCCAGCGGATGGCTACACCTTC.

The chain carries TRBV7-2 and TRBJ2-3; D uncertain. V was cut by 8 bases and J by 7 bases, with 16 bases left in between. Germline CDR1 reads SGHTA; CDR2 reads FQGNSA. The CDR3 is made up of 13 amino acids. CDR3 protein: CASGPLELYTQYF. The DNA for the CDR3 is TGTGCCAGCGGTCCCCTAGAGCTTTATACGCAGTATTTT.

CDR3 residues: CASSPRSGRGEQYF. The CDR3 bases are TGTGCCAGCAGTCCAAGATCGGGTCGAGGGGAGCAGTACTTC. The rearrangement links TRBV27 to TRBJ2-7, with TRBD2 as a possible D gene (5 bases). The V gene lost 5 bases and the J gene lost 7 bases, with 18 bases spanning the gap. Germline-derived CDR1 and CDR2 are MNHEY and SMNVEV (reference sequence). The length of the CDR3 is 14 residues.

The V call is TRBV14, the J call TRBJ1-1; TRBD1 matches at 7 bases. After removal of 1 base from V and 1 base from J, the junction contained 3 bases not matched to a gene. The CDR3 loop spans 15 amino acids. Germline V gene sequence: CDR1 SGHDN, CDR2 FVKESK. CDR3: CASSQGTGPNTEAFF. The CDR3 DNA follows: TGTGCCAGCAGCCAAGGGACAGGACCGAACACTGAAGCTTTCTTT. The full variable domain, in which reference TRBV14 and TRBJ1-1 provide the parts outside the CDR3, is EAGVTQFPSHSVIEKGQTVTLRCDPISGHDNLYWYRRVMGKEIKFLLHFVKESKQDESGMPNNRFLAERTGGTYSTLKVQPAELEDSGVYFCASSQGTGPNTEAFFGQGTRLTVV.

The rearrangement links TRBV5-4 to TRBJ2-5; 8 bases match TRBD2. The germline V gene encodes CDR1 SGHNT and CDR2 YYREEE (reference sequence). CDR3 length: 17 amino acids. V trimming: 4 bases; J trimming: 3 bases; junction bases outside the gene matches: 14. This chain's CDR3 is CASSPQSGLAGKETQYF. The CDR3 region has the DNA TGTGCCAGCAGCCCCCAGTCGGGGCTAGCGGGCAAAGAGACCCAGTACTTC.

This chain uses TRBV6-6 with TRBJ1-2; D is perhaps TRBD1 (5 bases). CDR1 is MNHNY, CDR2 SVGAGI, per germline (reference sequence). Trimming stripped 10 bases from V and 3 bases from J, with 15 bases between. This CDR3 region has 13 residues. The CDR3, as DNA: TGTGCCACCTCCGTAGGGGCGGACTATGGCTACACCTTC. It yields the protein CATSVGADYGYTF.

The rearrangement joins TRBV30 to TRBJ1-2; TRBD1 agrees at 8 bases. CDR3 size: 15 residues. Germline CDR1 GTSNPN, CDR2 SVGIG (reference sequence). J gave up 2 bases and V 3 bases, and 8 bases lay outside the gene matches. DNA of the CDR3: TGTGCCTGGAGAGCTCGGGACAGGCTCAACTATGGCTACACCTTC. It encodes CAWRARDRLNYGYTF.

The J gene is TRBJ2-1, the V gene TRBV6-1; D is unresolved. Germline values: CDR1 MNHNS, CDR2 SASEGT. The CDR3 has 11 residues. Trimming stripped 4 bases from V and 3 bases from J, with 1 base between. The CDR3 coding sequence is TGTGCCAGCAGTGTCTACAATGAGCAGTTCTTC. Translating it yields CASSVYNEQFF.

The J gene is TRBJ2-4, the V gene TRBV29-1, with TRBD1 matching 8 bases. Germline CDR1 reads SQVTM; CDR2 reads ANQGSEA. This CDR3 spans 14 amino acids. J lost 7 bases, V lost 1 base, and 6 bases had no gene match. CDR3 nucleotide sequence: TGCAGCGTTGAAGCCGGGACAGGACCCAACATTCAGTACTTC. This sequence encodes CSVEAGTGPNIQYF.